This TCR beta chain was profiled in a study of CD8 T cells in ankylosing spondylitis. Broader study findings: Disease-linked clones bore a CD8+ phenotype, appearing relatively rarely in peripheral blood. A motif in TCR beta, a set of roughly eight highly homologous variants, appeared characteristic of ankylosing spondylitis blood. The study looked at matched synovial fluid samples from ankylosing spondylitis patients. Disease-linked clones were reported to be significantly enriched there.

This clonotype came up a few times. Its antigen is currently unknown. This CDR3 has 17 residues. The V gene lost 4 bases and the J gene lost 7 bases, with 23 bases spanning the gap. Germline V gives CDR1 MGHRA, CDR2 YSYEKL. As the method for making TCR beta libraries, quantitative 5'-RACE with molecular barcodes was used. MiXCR was run by TCRdb on the 5' RACE reads, yielding one entry per CDR3 protein. The table has about 330,000 distinct CDR3 sequences, roughly 8% seen once. The material sequenced was blood, either unsorted or a sorted T cell fraction (not recorded which). The TCR was taken from a male donor with ankylosing spondylitis. The chain carries TRBV4-1 and TRBJ2-1, with D possibly being TRBD1 or TRBD2 (5 bases each). CDR3 region: CASSPPYGTPNGNEQFF. CDR3 bases: TGCGCCAGCAGCCCCCCCTACGGGACCCCTAATGGGAATGAGCAGTTCTTC.